Presented here are 25 T cell receptor beta chains from one specimen sequenced in a study of persistence of HIV-infected CD4 T cells. Cells were stimulated with CMV-infected fibroblast lysates at approximately 10 ug/mL. Sorting selected CD4+ T cells upregulating both CD40 ligand and CD69. This was the immunoSEQ version 4 assay in survey mode. The table came from immunoSEQ multiplex PCR; TCRdb's copy has only in-frame clones and leaves some out. Of 6,500 to 8,500 clones detected, roughly 60% appear once; the ten largest clones hold under 20%. For these TCRs, the target antigens are not known. Sequences were derived from CD4+ T cells sorted from PBMCs after 18-hour stimulation, sampled from a patient who received antiretroviral therapy. The receptors come from an adult man with HIV who was CMV-seropositive.

V is TRBV11-3 and J is TRBJ2-1, with D perhaps matching TRBD1 or TRBD2 (5 bases each). Germline CDR1 and CDR2: SGHNT and YENEEA. V was clipped by 1 base and J by 7 bases, with 14 bases between them. CDR3 length: 15 residues. The CDR3, as DNA: TGTGCCAGCAGCTTAGTTGGGGGTAGAGGAAATGAGCAGTTCTTC. Its protein product is CASSLVGGRGNEQFF.

V gene TRBV19 combines with J gene TRBJ2-2; TRBD1 agrees at 11 bases. The trim removed 4 bases at V and 6 bases at J, leaving 10 bases unmatched. This CDR3 is 17 amino acids long. Germline CDR1 is LNHDA and CDR2 is SQIVND (reference sequence). CDR3 amino acids: CASSTDRGRDWAGELFF. The CDR3 DNA reads as TGTGCCAGTAGTACGGACAGGGGGCGCGATTGGGCCGGGGAGCTGTTTTTT.

This chain joins TRBV5-1 and TRBJ1-6; 12 bases match TRBD1. The J segment lost 9 bases and the V segment lost 3 bases, leaving 4 bases of the junction unmatched. CDR3 length equals 15 residues. Germline CDR1 is SGHRS and CDR2 is YFSETQ. The CDR3 DNA is TGCGCCAGCAGCTCCACGGGACAGGGGGCTTCACCCCTCCACTTT. It yields the protein CASSSTGQGASPLHF.

The chain links TRBV5-6 to TRBJ1-5; D perhaps matches TRBD1 (6 bases). Trimming shortened V by 4 bases and J by 8 bases, and 19 bases separated the two germline ends. The CDR3 spans 15 residues. Germline V gene lookup returns CDR1 SGHDT and CDR2 YYEEEE. This CDR3 is CASSRGQTNWKPQHF. CDR3 DNA: TGTGCCAGCAGCAGAGGACAGACGAATTGGAAGCCCCAGCATTTT.

The rearrangement joins TRBV9 to TRBJ2-7, with D possibly matching TRBD2 (6 bases). V was clipped by 0 bases and J by 5 bases, with 24 bases between them. The CDR3 runs to 18 residues. Germline V gives CDR1 SGDLS, CDR2 YYNGEE. CDR3 region: CASSVGGRGRDWEDEQYF. The CDR3 nucleotides read TGTGCCAGCAGCGTAGGGGGAAGAGGTAGGGACTGGGAGGACGAGCAGTACTTC.

This clone was observed a handful of times. The V gene is TRBV28, the J gene TRBJ2-1, with D hard to call. V was cut by 4 bases and J by 6 bases, with 4 bases left in between. This CDR3 spans 11 amino acids. CDR1 MDHEN and CDR2 SYDVKM come from the germline V gene. CDR3 sequence (DNA): TGTGCCAGCAGTTACTCCAATGAGCAGTTCTTC. It encodes CASSYSNEQFF. The whole variable domain, filled in from reference TRBV28 and TRBJ2-1, reads DVKVTQSSRYLVKRTGEKVFLECVQDMDHENMFWYRQDPGLGLRLIYFSYDVKMKEKGDIPEGYSVSREKKERFSLILESASTNQTSMYLCASSYSNEQFFGPGTRLTVL.

This chain links TRBV7-9 with TRBJ2-1, with a weak D call TRBD1 (5 bases). Germline CDR1 is SEHNR and CDR2 is FQNEAQ (reference sequence). The CDR3 totals 14 residues. V was trimmed by 3 bases and J by 7 bases, leaving 13 bases between them. The CDR3 protein is CASSFQGVMNEQFF. For the CDR3, the DNA is TGTGCCAGCAGCTTTCAGGGTGTCATGAATGAGCAGTTCTTC.

This chain uses TRBV29-1 with TRBJ1-2, with D perhaps matching TRBD1 (5 bases). Looked up from germline, CDR1 is SQVTM and CDR2 is ANQGSEA. The CDR3 totals 13 residues. Trimming took off 6 bases at V and 6 bases at J, with 17 bases between the two ends. The CDR3 protein is CSVHRLYRDGYTF. CDR3 nucleotide sequence: TGCAGCGTGCACAGGCTTTATCGCGATGGCTACACCTTC.

The chain combines TRBV6-1 with TRBJ1-2; maybe TRBD1 (5 bases). CDR3 size: 19 residues. With 0 bases removed from V and 4 bases from J, the gap between germline ends came to 24 bases. The V gene's germline CDR1 is MNHNS and CDR2 SASEGT. The CDR3 reads CASSEARDRVGSLTYGYTF. The DNA of the CDR3 is TGTGCCAGCAGTGAAGCGCGAGACAGAGTCGGCTCATTGACCTATGGCTACACCTTC.

This chain joins TRBV2 and TRBJ2-3, with D possibly called TRBD1 or TRBD2 (7 bases each). This CDR3 has 17 amino acids. V gave up 6 bases and J gave up 6 bases, with 25 bases separating them. CDR1 is SNHLY and CDR2 is FYNNEI in the germline V gene. The CDR3 sequence: CASSEPRGRDWLDTQYF. The CDR3 DNA follows: TGTGCCAGCAGCGAGCCCAGGGGGAGGGATTGGTTGGATACGCAGTATTTT.

The chain couples TRBV7-2 to TRBJ1-1, with D perhaps matching TRBD1 (5 bases). The germline V gene has CDR1 SGHTA and CDR2 FQGNSA. With 5 bases removed from V and 1 base from J, the gap between germline ends came to 14 bases. The CDR3 runs to 15 residues. CDR3 sequence reads: CASSVVGDQNTEAFF. The CDR3 DNA is TGTGCCAGCAGCGTCGTTGGGGACCAGAACACTGAAGCTTTCTTT.

The V gene is TRBV14, the J gene TRBJ2-1; 13 bases are a match to TRBD2. Germline-derived CDR1 and CDR2 are SGHDN and FVKESK. V was pared by 4 bases and J by 9 bases, with 6 bases of the junction left unmatched. The CDR3 consists of 15 residues. CDR3 amino acids: CASSRLTSGGREQFF. CDR3 in DNA: TGTGCCAGCAGCCGTCTGACTAGCGGGGGGCGTGAGCAGTTCTTC.

V gene TRBV27 combines with J gene TRBJ1-1; no firm D call. Trimming took 2 bases from V and 0 from J, leaving 4 bases between them. Germline values: CDR1 MNHEY, CDR2 SMNVEV (reference sequence). CDR3 length: 13 residues. The CDR3 nucleotides read TGTGCCAGCAGTTTAGAGTTGAACACTGAAGCTTTCTTT. Residues: CASSLELNTEAFF.

The CDR3 here is CSVGRGQETQYF. CDR3 DNA sequence: TGCAGCGTAGGGAGGGGCCAAGAGACCCAGTACTTC. The chain carries TRBV29-1 and TRBJ2-5; 7 nucleotides agree with TRBD2. Looked up from germline, CDR1 is SQVTM and CDR2 is ANQGSEA. J was trimmed by 1 base and V by 6 bases; bases with no gene match: 2. There are 12 residues in the CDR3.

V gene TRBV19 combines with J gene TRBJ2-1, with D uncertain. The ends were cut back, 4 bases at V and 8 bases at J, with 6 bases in the middle. Looked up from germline, CDR1 is LNHDA and CDR2 is SQIVND (reference sequence). This CDR3 has 11 residues. In nucleotides, the CDR3 is TGTGCCAGTAGTAGGTGGGATGAGCAGTTCTTC. Its translation: CASSRWDEQFF.

This clone has just a few counts. V is TRBV7-3 and J is TRBJ1-3, with a tentative D call TRBD1 (5 bases). The CDR3 sequence is 13 residues long. The germline V gene has CDR1 SGHTA and CDR2 FQGTGA. V was clipped by 2 bases and J by 10 bases, with 12 bases between them. The CDR3 region has the DNA TGTGCCAGCAGCTTAGGGCAGGACACGACCATATATTTT. It yields the protein CASSLGQDTTIYF.

The chain employs TRBV6-5 and TRBJ2-7; no firm D call. This CDR3 has 14 amino acids. Trimming stripped 0 bases from V and 4 bases from J, with 10 bases between. The V gene's germline CDR1 is MNHEY and CDR2 SVGAGI. The chain's CDR3 is CASSYSSRLYEQYF. CDR3 in DNA: TGTGCCAGCAGTTACTCGAGTCGGTTATACGAGCAGTACTTC.

This clone is categorized as medium-sized. A read error may produce the germline difference seen at one junction end. The chain combines TRBV19 with TRBJ1-2; 8 bases line up with TRBD1. Germline CDR1 is LNHDA and CDR2 is SQIVND (reference sequence). The CDR3 totals 14 residues. CDR3 sequence (DNA): TGTGCCAGCAGTATACAGGGGGTGGCGTATGGCTACACCTTC. Its protein product is CASSIQGVAYGYTF.

V and J are TRBV29-1 and TRBJ2-5; D ambiguous. Trimming cost V 6 bases and J 2 bases, with 10 bases left between them. This CDR3 is 12 amino acids long. CDR1 and CDR2 from the germline V gene are SQVTM and ANQGSEA. In DNA, the CDR3 is TGCAGCGTGCTAGAGACTCAAGAGACCCAGTACTTC. Amino acids: CSVLETQETQYF.

This clone has just one count. The chain uses TRBV18 and TRBJ1-1, with 8 bases lining up with TRBD1. The CDR3 totals 15 residues. Germline V CDR1 and CDR2: KGHSH, LQKENI. Trimming cost V 3 bases and J 1 base; bases outside gene matches: 4. As DNA, the CDR3 is TGTGCCAGCTCACCCGACAGGGGAGGGAACACTGAAGCTTTCTTT. Translated: CASSPDRGGNTEAFF.

The genes are TRBV6-6 and TRBJ2-3; no clear D gene. The CDR3 is 14 residues long. V dropped 2 bases and J dropped 4 bases, with 10 bases sitting between them. Per the germline V gene, CDR1 is MNHNY and CDR2 is SVGAGI (reference sequence). CDR3 bases: TGTGCCAGCAGTTACAGGGCCCCCGCAGATACGCAGTATTTT. This encodes CASSYRAPADTQYF.

This clone was seen a few times. The chain uses TRBV3-1 (or the pseudogene TRBV3-2) and TRBJ2-1, with 10 positions matching TRBD2. The CDR3 has 15 residues. After removal of 4 bases from V and 5 bases from J, the junction contained 5 bases not matched to a gene. Germline lookup yields CDR1 LGHDT and CDR2 YNNKEL (reference sequence). The CDR3 protein is CASSPSGSIDNEQFF. CDR3 DNA: TGTGCCAGCAGCCCTAGCGGGAGCATCGACAATGAGCAGTTCTTC.

This chain joins TRBV29-1 and TRBJ2-7; a possible D gene is TRBD2 (5 bases). Germline V gene data show CDR1 as SQVTM and CDR2 as ANQGSEA. The CDR3 has 11 residues. V was cut by 7 bases and J by 6 bases, with 13 bases left in between. CDR3 nucleotide sequence: TGCAGCGCAACTGGACTCGGCGAGCAGTACTTC. Translating gives CSATGLGEQYF.

V and J are TRBV7-9 and TRBJ2-5; D remains unclear. The ends were cut back, 3 bases at V and 1 base at J, with 3 bases in the middle. CDR1 and CDR2 from the germline V gene are SEHNR and FQNEAQ (reference sequence). The CDR3 is 12 residues long. Here the CDR3 reads CASSFGQETQYF. CDR3 sequence (DNA): TGTGCCAGCAGCTTCGGCCAAGAGACCCAGTACTTC.

Only a few counts were recorded for this clone. The chain has TRBV7-9 and TRBJ1-1, with 9 bases aligning to TRBD1. With V trimmed by 5 bases and J by 12 bases, 10 bases remained unmatched. This CDR3 region has 13 residues. In germline, CDR1 is SEHNR, CDR2 FQNEAQ (reference sequence). The CDR3: CASSRSDRGSTFF. The CDR3 DNA reads TGTGCCAGCAGCCGATCCGACAGGGGGTCTACTTTCTTT.